This entry is about one T cell receptor beta chain. Its antigen is undetermined. This record comes from a study of cytomegalovirus exposure and HLA in healthy donors. The study, taken as a whole, reports: The Asian-associated ancestry cluster reportedly had fewer N-insertions than the roughly 700-donor mean in a later analysis.

The donors gave bone marrow, and they were healthy. Primers for the PCR totalled 60 Vbeta and 13 Jbeta. The protocol was immunoSEQ multiplex PCR, while the TCRdb copy is restricted to in-frame clones and leaves out a portion. The table has approximately 120,000 clones, 73% seen once. V shed 4 bases, J shed 0 bases, and the junction held 6 bases outside the gene matches. Germline V lookup: CDR1 LNHDA, CDR2 SQIVND (reference sequence). There are 15 residues in the CDR3. The sequence was collected from a middle-aged man in good health and CMV-seronegative. The genes are TRBV19 and TRBJ2-7, with TRBD1 matching 7 bases. The sample taken for sequencing was PBMCs. DNA of the CDR3: TGTGCCAGTAGTACTCTACAGGGGAACTCCTACGAGCAGTACTTC. This gives the protein CASSTLQGNSYEQYF.